The clone carrying this TCR beta chain showed up just a few times. Its antigen is as yet unknown. Other DNA sequences from this sample encode an identical CDR3 as well. These data originate in a study of CD8+ T cells in alopecia areata. Germline loops: CDR1 MNHEY, CDR2 SVGAGI. J gave up 1 base and V 6 bases, and 3 bases lay outside the gene matches. There are 15 residues in the CDR3. Findings and limits, study-wide: An increase in clonality over normal scalp was evident in lesional scalp, especially alopecia totalis/universalis. While patients received tofacitinib, many expanded lesional clones remained present in scalp and blood. Scalp samples also yield sequences from resident alphabeta T cells of normal skin.

RNA extraction and reverse transcription yielded cDNA as sequencing template. The protocol was immunoSEQ multiplex PCR, while the TCRdb copy is restricted to in-frame clones and leaves out a portion. Of about 140,000 clones listed, around 87% are singletons. Treatment denoted: oral pan-JAK inhibitor, 5-10 mg twice daily. The source is a human donor with alopecia areata. The chain uses TRBV6-5 and TRBJ2-3; TRBD2 aligns across 11 bases. The sample consisted of CD8+ T cells sorted from blood, taken at week 4, from a patient treated with tofacitinib. DNA of the CDR3: TGTGCCAGCAGAACGGGACTAGCGGGCACAGATACGCAGTATTTT. This gives the protein CASRTGLAGTDTQYF.